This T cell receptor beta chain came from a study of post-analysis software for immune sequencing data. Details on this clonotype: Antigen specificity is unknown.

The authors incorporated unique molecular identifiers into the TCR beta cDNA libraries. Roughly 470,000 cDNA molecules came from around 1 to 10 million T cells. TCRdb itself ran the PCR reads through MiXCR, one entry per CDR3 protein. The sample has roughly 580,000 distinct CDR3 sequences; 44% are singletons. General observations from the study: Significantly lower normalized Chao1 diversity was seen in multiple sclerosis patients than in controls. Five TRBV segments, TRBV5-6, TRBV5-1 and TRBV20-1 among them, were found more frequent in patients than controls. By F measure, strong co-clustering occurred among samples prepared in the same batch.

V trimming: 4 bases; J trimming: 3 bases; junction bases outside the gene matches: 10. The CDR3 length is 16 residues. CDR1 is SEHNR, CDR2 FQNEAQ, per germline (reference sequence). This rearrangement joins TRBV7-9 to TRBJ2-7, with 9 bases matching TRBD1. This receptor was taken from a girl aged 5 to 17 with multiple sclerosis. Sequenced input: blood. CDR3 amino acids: CASSSRTGVGGYEQYF. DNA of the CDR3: TGTGCCAGCAGCTCCCGGACAGGGGTAGGAGGCTACGAGCAGTACTTC.